This T cell receptor beta chain was found in a study of blood T cell repertoires in COVID-19. Overall study context: Acute and convalescent COVID-19 samples came from the United States, Italy and Spain. PBMCs, B-cell-depleted T cells, or T cells were the source of the cDNA or gDNA that made up the material.

Study processing details: Amplification with reference gene primers provided the estimates of nucleated cell counts. Assay used: immunoSEQ multiplex PCR; TCRdb lists only in-frame clones, some missing. That table furnishes V, J and clone size, whereas the DNA furnished D and trimming. This table holds more than 130,000 clones, approximately 84% found once. V lost 6 bases and J 5 bases, leaving 19 bases between the germline ends. The CDR3 is made up of 15 amino acids. Germline CDR1 reads MNHEY; CDR2 reads SVGAGI. The clonotype originates from a human donor in a cohort sampled during active COVID-19. The material sequenced was peripheral blood. The chain is built from TRBV6-5 and TRBJ2-5, with D possibly matching TRBD1 (5 bases). The CDR3 region has the DNA TGTGCCAGCAGGCCTTGGGGCAGGGCGGAGGAGACCCAGTACTTC. Translating it yields CASRPWGRAEETQYF.